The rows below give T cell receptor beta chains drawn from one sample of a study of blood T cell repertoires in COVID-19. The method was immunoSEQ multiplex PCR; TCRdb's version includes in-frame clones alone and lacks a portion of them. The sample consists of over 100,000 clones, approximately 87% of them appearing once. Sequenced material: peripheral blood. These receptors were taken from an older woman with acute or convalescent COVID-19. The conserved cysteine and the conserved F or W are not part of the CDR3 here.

AISGARDSTGELF	TRBV10-3	TRBJ2-2
SASFRKGDQPQH	TRBV20-1	TRBJ1-5
ASSEQGSVYNEQF	TRBV9	TRBJ2-1
ASSHPSKPNEKLF	TRBV18	TRBJ1-4
ASSLGQPNEKLF	TRBV13	TRBJ1-4
ATSDSRTSGEKLF	TRBV24-1	TRBJ1-4
ATSVQGPYNEQF	TRBV24-1	TRBJ2-1
ASSQGQGREKLF	TRBV28	TRBJ1-4
ASSSPSAGGFSEQF	TRBV6-5	TRBJ2-1
ASSVDLSNQPQH	TRBV9	TRBJ1-5
SVSPSSGTDTQY	TRBV20-1	TRBJ2-3
ASSPLPGLQPQH	TRBV4-1	TRBJ1-5
SAGRGQGAVNTEAF	TRBV29-1	TRBJ1-1
ASSLVGLAYLPDTQY	TRBV28	TRBJ2-3
ASSLGGTATNEKLF	TRBV5-1	TRBJ1-4
ASSSAPTSGHYNEQF	TRBV7-6	TRBJ2-1
ASSFISGGINTEAF	TRBV28	TRBJ1-1
ASSLGLALTDTQY	TRBV11-2	TRBJ2-3
AWSVRGRGRIDTQY	TRBV30	TRBJ2-3
ASGRRDFPYNEQF	TRBV28	TRBJ2-1
AWCRTGWETADTQY	TRBV30	TRBJ2-3
ASSAKGAGTGPNTEAF	TRBV7-9	TRBJ1-1
ASSPSGGPRGDEQY	TRBV5-1	TRBJ2-7
ASSVGGSTEAF	TRBV2	TRBJ1-1
ASSLYQGYGSNQPQH	TRBV28	TRBJ1-5
ASSFGTGNEKLF	TRBV5-1	TRBJ1-4
ASSLIVAGELF	TRBV7-9	TRBJ2-2
ASSDFGQANYGYT	TRBV2	TRBJ1-2
ASTPGDTQY	TRBV12-3/TRBV12-4	TRBJ2-3
ASSLVGTQY	TRBV5-6	TRBJ2-5
ASSAAPSLARKEETQY	TRBV6-1	TRBJ2-5
ATSDARGVGELF	TRBV24-1	TRBJ2-2
ASSHTPGAMNTEAF	TRBV3-1/TRBV3-2	TRBJ1-1
AWTGTGVPGDTQY	TRBV30	TRBJ2-3
ASSIRTGMMEGYT	TRBV19	TRBJ1-2
ASSAGGAEQF	TRBV2	TRBJ2-1
ASSFGDNTGELF	TRBV11-2	TRBJ2-2
ASSLVGGGSGNTIY	TRBV7-2	TRBJ1-3